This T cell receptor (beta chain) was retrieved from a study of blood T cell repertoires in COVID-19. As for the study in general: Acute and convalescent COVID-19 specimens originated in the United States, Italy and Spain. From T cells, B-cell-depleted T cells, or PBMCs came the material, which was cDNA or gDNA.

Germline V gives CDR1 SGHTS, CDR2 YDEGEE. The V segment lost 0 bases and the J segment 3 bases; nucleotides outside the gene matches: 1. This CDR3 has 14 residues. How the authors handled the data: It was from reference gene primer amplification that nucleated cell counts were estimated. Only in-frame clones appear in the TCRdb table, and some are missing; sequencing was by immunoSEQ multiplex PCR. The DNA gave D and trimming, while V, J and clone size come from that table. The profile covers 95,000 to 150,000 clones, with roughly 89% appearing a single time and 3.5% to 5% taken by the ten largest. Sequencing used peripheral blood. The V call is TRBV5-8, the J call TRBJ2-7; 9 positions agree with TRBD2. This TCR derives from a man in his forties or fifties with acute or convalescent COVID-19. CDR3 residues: CASSLGLADYEQYF. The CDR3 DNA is TGTGCCAGCAGCTTGGGACTAGCGGACTACGAGCAGTACTTC.